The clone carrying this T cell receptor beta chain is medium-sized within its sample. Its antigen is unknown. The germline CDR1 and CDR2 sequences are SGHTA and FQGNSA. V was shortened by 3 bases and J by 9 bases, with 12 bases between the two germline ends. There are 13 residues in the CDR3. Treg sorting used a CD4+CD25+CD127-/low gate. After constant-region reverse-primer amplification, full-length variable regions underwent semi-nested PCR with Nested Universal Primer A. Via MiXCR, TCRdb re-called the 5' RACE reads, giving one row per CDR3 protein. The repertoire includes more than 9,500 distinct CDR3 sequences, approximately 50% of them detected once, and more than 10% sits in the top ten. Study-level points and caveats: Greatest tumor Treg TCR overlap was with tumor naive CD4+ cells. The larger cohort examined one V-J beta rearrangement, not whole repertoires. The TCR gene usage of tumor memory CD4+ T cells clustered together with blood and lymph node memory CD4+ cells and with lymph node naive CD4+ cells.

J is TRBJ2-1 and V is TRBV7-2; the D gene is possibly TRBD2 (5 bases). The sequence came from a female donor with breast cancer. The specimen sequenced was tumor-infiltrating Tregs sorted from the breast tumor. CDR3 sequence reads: CASSFQSGGEQFF. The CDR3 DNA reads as TGTGCCAGCAGCTTTCAAAGCGGAGGTGAGCAGTTCTTC.